Below are 9 T cell receptor beta chains sequenced from a single sample in a study of blood T cell repertoires in COVID-19. The repertoire was sequenced with immunoSEQ multiplex PCR; TCRdb's copy has only in-frame clones and lacks some. The table lists 84,000 or so clones, more than 80% of them singletons. The sample taken for sequencing was peripheral blood. The source is a human donor in a cohort sampled during active COVID-19.

The chain combines TRBV5-1 with TRBJ2-1, with TRBD2 matching 9 bases. Germline CDR1 is SGHRS and CDR2 is YFSETQ. V shed 2 bases, J shed 0 bases, and the junction held 12 bases outside the gene matches. The CDR3 has 19 residues. The CDR3: CASSFPVAGASSSYNEQFF. CDR3 DNA sequence: TGCGCCAGCAGCTTCCCGGTAGCGGGGGCCTCGAGCTCCTACAATGAGCAGTTCTTC.

This clone was seen a handful of times. The V gene is TRBV27, the J gene TRBJ1-5; TRBD1 matches 8 bases. Germline CDR1 MNHEY, CDR2 SMNVEV (reference sequence). Unmatched junction bases numbered 28, after V lost 6 bases and J lost 6 bases. This CDR3 contains 21 residues. This CDR3 is CASSLRVSRRGGQGAIQPQHF. The CDR3 DNA reads TGTGCCAGCAGCCTAAGAGTGAGCAGACGTGGAGGCCAGGGGGCTATTCAGCCCCAGCATTTT.

The chain is built from TRBV5-1 and TRBJ2-6; TRBD1 might be the D (6 bases). The CDR3 loop spans 17 amino acids. V dropped 0 bases and J dropped 0 bases, with 10 bases sitting between them. From germline, CDR1 is SGHRS and CDR2 YFSETQ. The CDR3 DNA follows: TGCGCCAGCAGCTTGGGGCAGGGGATCTCTGGGGCCAACGTCCTGACTTTC. This gives the protein CASSLGQGISGANVLTF. The whole variable domain, remainder taken from reference TRBV5-1 and TRBJ2-6, is KAGVTQTPRYLIKTRGQQVTLSCSPISGHRSVSWYQQTPGQGLQFLFEYFSETQRNKGNFPGRFSGRQFSNSRSEMNVSTLELGDSALYLCASSLGQGISGANVLTFGAGSRLTVL.

The chain employs TRBV4-2 and TRBJ1-2; D not certain. Germline V gives CDR1 LGHNA, CDR2 YNFKEQ. Trimming took off 1 base at V and 1 base at J, with 13 bases between the two ends. This CDR3 is built from 16 residues. The CDR3 region is CASSQGGSLINYGYTF. The CDR3 DNA reads TGTGCCAGCAGCCAAGGAGGGAGCCTCATTAACTATGGCTACACCTTC.

The J gene is TRBJ1-1, the V gene TRBV19, with 8 bases lining up with TRBD1. Germline loops: CDR1 LNHDA, CDR2 SQIVND (reference sequence). There are 16 residues in the CDR3. Trimming cost V 0 bases and J 6 bases; bases outside gene matches: 9. DNA of the CDR3: TGTGCCAGTAGTATAGAATGGGGGACAGGCGTGCCTGAAGCTTTCTTT. Translated, it gives CASSIEWGTGVPEAFF.

V gene TRBV5-1 combines with J gene TRBJ2-1, with a tentative D call TRBD2 (5 bases). This CDR3 comprises 13 residues. The germline CDR1 and CDR2 sequences are SGHRS and YFSETQ. V was shortened by 4 bases and J by 4 bases, with 9 bases between the two germline ends. This CDR3 reads CASSPDSYNEQFF. CDR3 sequence (DNA): TGCGCCAGCAGCCCGGACTCTTACAATGAGCAGTTCTTC.

This clone is a singleton in its sample. The genes are TRBV4-1 and TRBJ2-3, with a possible D match to TRBD1 (5 bases). Germline lookup yields CDR1 MGHRA and CDR2 YSYEKL. The CDR3 extends over 15 amino acids. V was trimmed by 1 base and J by 4 bases, leaving 12 bases between them. The CDR3 sequence is CASSQVSGFADTQYF. The CDR3 DNA reads TGCGCCAGCAGCCAAGTTTCAGGGTTCGCAGATACGCAGTATTTT.

The J gene is TRBJ1-6, the V gene TRBV2; D unresolved. CDR3 length: 14 amino acids. With 8 bases removed from V and 5 bases from J, the gap between germline ends came to 13 bases. Germline CDR1 reads SNHLY; CDR2 reads FYNNEI. The CDR3 sequence is CASLREPNNSPLHF. Written as DNA, the CDR3 is TGTGCCAGCCTCCGGGAGCCTAATAATTCACCCCTCCACTTT.

The chain carries TRBV30 and TRBJ1-5; D perhaps matches TRBD1 (5 bases). The germline V and J ends were trimmed by 3 bases and 9 bases, with 15 bases remaining between them. CDR1 is GTSNPN and CDR2 is SVGIG in the germline V gene (reference sequence). The CDR3 has 13 residues. The CDR3 spells CAWSLDIKRPQHF. DNA for the CDR3: TGTGCCTGGAGCTTGGACATTAAGAGGCCCCAGCATTTT.